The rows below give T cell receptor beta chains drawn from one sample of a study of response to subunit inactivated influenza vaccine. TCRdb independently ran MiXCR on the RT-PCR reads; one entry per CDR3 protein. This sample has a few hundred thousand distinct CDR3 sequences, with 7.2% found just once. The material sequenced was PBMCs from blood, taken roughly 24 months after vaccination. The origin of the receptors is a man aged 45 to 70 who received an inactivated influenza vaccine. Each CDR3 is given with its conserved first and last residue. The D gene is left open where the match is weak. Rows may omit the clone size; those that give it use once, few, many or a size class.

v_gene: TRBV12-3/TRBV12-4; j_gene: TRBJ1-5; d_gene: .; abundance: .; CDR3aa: CASSAGRANQPQHF; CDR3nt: TGTGCCAGCAGTGCGGGGCGGGCCAATCAGCCCCAGCATTTT
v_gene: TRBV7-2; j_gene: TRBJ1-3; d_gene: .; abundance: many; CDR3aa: CASSLSGFSGNTIYF; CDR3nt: TGTGCCAGCAGCTTATCAGGGTTCTCTGGAAACACCATATATTTT
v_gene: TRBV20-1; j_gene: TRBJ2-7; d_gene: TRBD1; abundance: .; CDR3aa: CSAHPQGGSGEQYF; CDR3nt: TGCAGTGCGCACCCACAGGGGGGATCGGGCGAGCAGTACTTC
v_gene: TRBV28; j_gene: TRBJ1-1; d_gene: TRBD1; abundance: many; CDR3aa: CASKEGAGAFF; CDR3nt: TGTGCCAGTAAAGAGGGGGCGGGAGCTTTCTTT
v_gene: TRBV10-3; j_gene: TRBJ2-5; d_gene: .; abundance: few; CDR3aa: CAIRPGGEETQYF; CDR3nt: TGTGCCATCAGGCCAGGGGGGGAAGAGACCCAGTACTTC
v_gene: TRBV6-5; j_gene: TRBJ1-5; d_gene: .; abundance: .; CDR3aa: CASSYSHSNQPQHF; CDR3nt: TGTGCCAGCAGTTACAGCCATAGCAATCAGCCCCAGCATTTT
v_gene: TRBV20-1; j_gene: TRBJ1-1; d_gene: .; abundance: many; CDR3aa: CSVRITGQNTEAFF; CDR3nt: TGCAGTGTTCGAATCACGGGACAGAACACTGAAGCTTTCTTT
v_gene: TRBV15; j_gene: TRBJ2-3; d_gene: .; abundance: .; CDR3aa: CATSIPTGSDTQYF; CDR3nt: TGTGCCACCAGCATTCCTACAGGGTCAGATACGCAGTATTTT
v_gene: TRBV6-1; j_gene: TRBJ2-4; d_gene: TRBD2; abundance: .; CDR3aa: CASSRTSGNLRGKNIQYF; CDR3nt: TGTGCCAGCAGTAGGACTAGCGGGAATCTCCGTGGCAAAAACATTCAGTACTTC
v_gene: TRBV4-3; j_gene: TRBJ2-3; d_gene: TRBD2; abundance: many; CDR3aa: CASSQDFLAGYTDTQYF; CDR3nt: TGCGCCAGCAGCCAAGATTTTCTAGCGGGGTACACAGATACGCAGTATTTT
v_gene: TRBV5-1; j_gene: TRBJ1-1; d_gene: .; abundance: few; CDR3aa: CASSPFPGENTEAFF; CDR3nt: TGCGCCAGCAGCCCATTTCCAGGGGAGAACACTGAAGCTTTCTTT
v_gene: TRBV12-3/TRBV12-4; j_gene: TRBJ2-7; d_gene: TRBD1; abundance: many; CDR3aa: CASSPRQGASEQYF; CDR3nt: TGTGCCAGCAGCCCCCGACAGGGGGCGAGTGAGCAGTACTTC
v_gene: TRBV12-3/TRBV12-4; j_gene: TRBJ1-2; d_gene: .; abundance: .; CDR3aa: CASSEPTSGYTF; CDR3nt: TGTGCCAGCAGTGAGCCGACAAGCGGCTACACCTTC
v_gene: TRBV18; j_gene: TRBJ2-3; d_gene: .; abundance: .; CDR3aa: CASSQGSGADTQYF; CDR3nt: TGTGCCAGCTCACAGGGGTCTGGGGCAGATACGCAGTATTTT
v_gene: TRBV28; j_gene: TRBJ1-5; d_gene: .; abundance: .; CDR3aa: CASSLSWGFGNQPQHF; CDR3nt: TGTGCCAGCAGTTTATCGTGGGGTTTCGGCAATCAGCCCCAGCATTTT
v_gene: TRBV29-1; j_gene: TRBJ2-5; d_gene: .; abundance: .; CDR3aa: CSVEDWAGPQETQYF; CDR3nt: TGCAGCGTTGAAGATTGGGCAGGACCCCAAGAGACCCAGTACTTC
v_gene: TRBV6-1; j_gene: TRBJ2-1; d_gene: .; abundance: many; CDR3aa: CASTGFPYNEQFF; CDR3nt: TGTGCCTCTACAGGGTTCCCCTACAATGAGCAGTTCTTC
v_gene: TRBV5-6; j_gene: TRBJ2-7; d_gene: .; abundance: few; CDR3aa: CASSFNNYEQYF; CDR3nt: TGTGCCAGCAGCTTTAATAACTACGAGCAGTACTTC
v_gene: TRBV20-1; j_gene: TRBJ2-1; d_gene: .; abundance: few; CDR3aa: CSAISQGFSYNEQFF; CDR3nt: TGCAGTGCTATCTCTCAAGGGTTCTCCTACAATGAGCAGTTCTTC
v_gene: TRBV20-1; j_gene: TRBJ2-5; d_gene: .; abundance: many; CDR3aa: CSANRRVGETQYF; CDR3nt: TGCAGTGCCAACAGAAGGGTGGGAGAGACCCAGTACTTC
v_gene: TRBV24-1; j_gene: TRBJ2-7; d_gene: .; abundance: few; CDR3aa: CATSDGGKDEQYF; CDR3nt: TGTGCCACCAGTGATGGGGGAAAAGACGAGCAGTACTTC
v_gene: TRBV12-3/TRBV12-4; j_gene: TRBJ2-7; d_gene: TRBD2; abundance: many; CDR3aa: CASSLGTSTYEQYF; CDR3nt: TGTGCCAGCAGTTTAGGGACTAGCACCTACGAGCAGTACTTC
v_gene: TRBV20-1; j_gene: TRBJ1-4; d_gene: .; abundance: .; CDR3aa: CSARDQRGLGEKLFF; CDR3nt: TGCAGTGCTAGAGATCAGCGGGGGCTTGGTGAAAAACTGTTTTTT
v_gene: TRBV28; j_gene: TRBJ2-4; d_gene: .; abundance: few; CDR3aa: CASSSGIAKNIQYF; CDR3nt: TGTGCCAGCAGTTCCGGCATAGCCAAAAACATTCAGTACTTC
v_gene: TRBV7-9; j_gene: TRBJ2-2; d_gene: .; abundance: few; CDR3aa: CASSPLRRGNTGELFF; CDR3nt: TGTGCCAGCAGCCCCCTGAGGCGGGGGAACACCGGGGAGCTGTTTTTT
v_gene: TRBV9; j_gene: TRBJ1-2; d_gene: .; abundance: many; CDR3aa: CASSVEDVASYGYTF; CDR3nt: TGTGCCAGCAGCGTAGAGGATGTGGCGAGCTATGGCTACACCTTC
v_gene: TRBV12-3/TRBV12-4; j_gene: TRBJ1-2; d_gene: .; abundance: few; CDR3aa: CASSLGWIGDYGYTF; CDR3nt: TGTGCCAGCAGTTTGGGCTGGATAGGCGACTATGGCTACACCTTC
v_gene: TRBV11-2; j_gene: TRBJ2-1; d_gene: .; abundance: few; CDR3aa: CASSLRVPTGNNEQFF; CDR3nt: TGTGCCAGCAGCTTACGAGTCCCTACCGGTAACAATGAGCAGTTCTTC
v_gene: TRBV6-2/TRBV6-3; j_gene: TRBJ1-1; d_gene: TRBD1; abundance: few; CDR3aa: CASRPTGSAEAFF; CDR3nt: TGTGCCAGCAGACCGACAGGGAGCGCTGAAGCTTTCTTT
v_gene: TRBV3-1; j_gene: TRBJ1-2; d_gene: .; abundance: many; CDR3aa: CASSLPGTGEGYTF; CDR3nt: TGTGCCAGCAGCCTGCCCGGGACGGGTGAGGGCTACACCTTC
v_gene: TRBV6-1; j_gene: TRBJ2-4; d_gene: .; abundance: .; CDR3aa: CASKNGVKNIQYF; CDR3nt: TGTGCCAGCAAGAACGGGGTCAAAAACATTCAGTACTTC
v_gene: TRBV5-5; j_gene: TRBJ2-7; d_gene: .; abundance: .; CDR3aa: CASSSSGLISYEQYF; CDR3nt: TGTGCCAGCAGCTCTTCGGGTCTTATCTCCTACGAGCAGTACTTC
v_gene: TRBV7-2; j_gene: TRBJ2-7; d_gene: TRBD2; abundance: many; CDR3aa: CASSLASGRAREQYF; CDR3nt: TGTGCCAGCAGCTTGGCTAGCGGGAGGGCCCGGGAGCAGTACTTC
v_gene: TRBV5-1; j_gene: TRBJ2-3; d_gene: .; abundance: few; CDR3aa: CASSWSGITDTQYF; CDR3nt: TGCGCCAGCAGCTGGAGCGGAATCACAGATACGCAGTATTTT
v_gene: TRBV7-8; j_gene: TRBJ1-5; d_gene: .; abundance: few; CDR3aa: CASSQGTPWDQPQHF; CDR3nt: TGTGCCAGCAGCCAAGGGACACCATGGGATCAGCCCCAGCATTTT
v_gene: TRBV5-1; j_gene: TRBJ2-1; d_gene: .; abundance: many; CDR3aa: CASSPHFGEQFF; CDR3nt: TGCGCCAGCAGCCCCCACTTCGGTGAGCAGTTCTTC
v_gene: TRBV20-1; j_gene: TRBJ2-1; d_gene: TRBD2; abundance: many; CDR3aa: CSARDLSGSYNEQFF; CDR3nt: TGCAGTGCTAGAGATCTAAGCGGGAGCTACAATGAGCAGTTCTTC
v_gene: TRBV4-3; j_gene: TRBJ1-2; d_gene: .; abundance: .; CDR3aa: CASSQDTGSGPYGYTF; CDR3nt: TGCGCCAGCAGCCAAGATACAGGGTCCGGCCCCTATGGCTACACCTTC
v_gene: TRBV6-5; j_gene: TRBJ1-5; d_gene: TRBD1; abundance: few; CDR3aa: CASSYSGQYNQPQHF; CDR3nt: TGTGCCAGCAGTTACTCGGGACAGTATAATCAGCCCCAGCATTTT
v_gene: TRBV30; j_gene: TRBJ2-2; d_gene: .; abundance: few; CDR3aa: CAWTPRGTSTGELFF; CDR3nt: TGTGCCTGGACACCACGCGGGACTTCCACCGGGGAGCTGTTTTTT
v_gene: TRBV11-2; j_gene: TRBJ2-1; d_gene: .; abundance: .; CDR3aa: CASSLHRNEQFF; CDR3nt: TGTGCCAGCAGCCTACATAGGAATGAGCAGTTCTTC
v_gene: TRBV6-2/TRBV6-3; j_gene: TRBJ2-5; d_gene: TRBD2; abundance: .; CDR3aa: CASRAGTSGLQETQYF; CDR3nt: TGTGCCAGCAGAGCGGGGACTAGCGGGCTCCAAGAGACCCAGTACTTC